The source of this T cell receptor (beta chain) is a study of cytomegalovirus exposure and HLA in healthy donors. The overall study: The approximately 120 validation repertoires were reported in a later analysis to have been generated on the same platform as the roughly 700 first-cohort repertoires.

As concerns this clone: Its antigen is undetermined.

Clones were sequenced by immunoSEQ multiplex PCR, and TCRdb holds only the in-frame ones, with some missing. The table records 200,000 or so clones, roughly 82% of them present only once. The donors were in the 120-subject validation cohort, distinct from the approximately 700-subject first cohort. The CDR3 loop spans 15 amino acids. From germline, CDR1 is SGDLS and CDR2 YYNGEE. The V gene lost 2 bases and the J gene lost 4 bases, with 16 bases spanning the gap. Findings and limits, study-wide: The authors listed approximately 150 TCR beta chains as cytomegalovirus-associated. Across donors, most TCRs were seen rarely, yet some public ones were widespread.

V and J are TRBV9 and TRBJ2-7, with a tentative D call TRBD2 (5 bases). This clonotype originated in a man aged 18 to 35 in good health and CMV-seropositive. The sequencing input was PBMCs. CDR3 protein: CASSVSGINVYEQYF. The CDR3 DNA reads TGTGCCAGCAGCGTTTCCGGGATTAACGTTTACGAGCAGTACTTC. The complete variable domain, with remaining parts taken from reference TRBV9 and TRBJ2-7, reads DSGVTQTPKHLITATGQRVTLRCSPRSGDLSVYWYQQSLDQGLQFLIQYYNGEERAKGNILERFSAQQFPDLHSELNLSSLELGDSALYFCASSVSGINVYEQYFGPGTRLTVT.